Listed below are T cell receptor beta chains from one sample, sequenced in a study of identical twins. TCRdb re-called the 5' RACE reads through MiXCR, storing one row per CDR3 protein. The sample carries around 370,000 distinct CDR3 sequences, 9% to 10% recorded once. The sequenced material came from naive T cells sorted from blood. The receptors were gathered from a woman aged 45 to 65 in good health. Each CDR3 is given with its conserved first and last residue. The D gene is left open where the match is weak. Rows give clone size only sometimes, using once, few, many, or a class for an expanded clone.

d_call	v_call	clone_size	j_call	cdr3_nt	cdr3_aa
NA	TRBV10-3	few	TRBJ2-3	TGTGCCATCAGTGAGAGGGGAGATACGCAGTATTTT	CAISERGDTQYF
NA	TRBV5-1	many	TRBJ2-1	TGCGCCAGCAGCTTGGGGACGAGACAGATATACAATGAGCAGTTCTTC	CASSLGTRQIYNEQFF
NA	TRBV20-1	NA	TRBJ2-2	TGCAGTGCTAGAACAGGGTGGAGAACCGGGGAGCTGTTTTTT	CSARTGWRTGELFF
TRBD1	TRBV11-2	few	TRBJ2-7	TGTGCCAGCCACCCTCGGACAGGCTACGAGCAGTACTTC	CASHPRTGYEQYF
NA	TRBV10-3	many	TRBJ2-1	TGTGCCATCAGTGAGATGGCAGGGTCGGGTCGCAATGAGCAGTTCTTC	CAISEMAGSGRNEQFF
TRBD1	TRBV6-1	NA	TRBJ1-5	TGTGCCAGCAACCTAGACAGGGGCAATCAGCCCCAGCATTTT	CASNLDRGNQPQHF
NA	TRBV6-6	few	TRBJ2-4	TGTGCCAGCAGTTACTCCGGTCAAGGCGGGGTGAGGGACATTCAGTACTTC	CASSYSGQGGVRDIQYF
NA	TRBV27	few	TRBJ2-1	TGTGCCAGCAAAGTGTACCATGAGCAGTTCTTC	CASKVYHEQFF
NA	TRBV11-1	NA	TRBJ1-1	TGTGCCAGCAGCTTAAGGGGCTCCGAAGCTTTCTTT	CASSLRGSEAFF
TRBD2	TRBV27	few	TRBJ2-1	TGTGCCAGCAGTTTAACGACTAGCTGGGCCTACAATGAGCAGTTCTTC	CASSLTTSWAYNEQFF
NA	TRBV30	few	TRBJ1-1	TGTGCCTGGAGTGTAGGGGCATTGGACACTGAAGCTTTCTTT	CAWSVGALDTEAFF
TRBD1	TRBV6-5	few	TRBJ2-2	TGTGCCAGCAGTTACGGGACAGGGTACACCGGGGAGCTGTTTTTT	CASSYGTGYTGELFF
NA	TRBV24-1	NA	TRBJ2-3	TGTGCCACCAGTTCCGGGAAAACAGATACGCAGTATTTT	CATSSGKTDTQYF
NA	TRBV29-1	many	TRBJ2-7	TGCAGCGTTGGAGGGAACTACGAGCAGTACTTC	CSVGGNYEQYF
NA	TRBV4-1	few	TRBJ2-2	TGCGCCAGCAGCCACGGGCAAGGAGGGGAGCTGTTTTTT	CASSHGQGGELFF
TRBD1	TRBV4-2	few	TRBJ2-1	TGTGCCAGCAGCCAAAGGACAGGGGTCGGCAATGAGCAGTTCTTC	CASSQRTGVGNEQFF
NA	TRBV30	NA	TRBJ2-1	TGTGCCTGGAGTGCCGGTAGCAATGAGCAGTTCTTC	CAWSAGSNEQFF
NA	TRBV20-1	few	TRBJ2-1	TGCAGTGCTATAACGGACATCTTCTCCTACAATGAGCAGTTCTTC	CSAITDIFSYNEQFF
TRBD2	TRBV15	NA	TRBJ2-7	TGTGCCACCAGCAACTGGACTAGCGGGAGGAATAGCTACGAGCAGTACTTC	CATSNWTSGRNSYEQYF
TRBD1	TRBV24-1	NA	TRBJ1-1	TGTGCCACCAGTCTCGCGGGACAGGGGAAGAACCCTGAAGCTTTCTTT	CATSLAGQGKNPEAFF